Below, 19 T cell receptor beta chains from the same sample are listed, as sequenced in a study of shared clonotypes between healthy human individuals. TCRdb's copy holds only in-frame clones and misses some; the assay was immunoSEQ multiplex PCR. This repertoire shows fewer than 1 million clones, around 96% found once; its top ten account for around 0.25%. Naive CD8 cells lacked CD45RO and underwent positive selection for CCR7, leaving out terminally differentiated effector memory CD45RA+ cells. Specimen: naive CD8+ T cells sorted from blood. The receptors shown here come from a man aged 30 to 39 in good health.

The gene calls are TRBV27 and TRBJ2-5, with TRBD1 identical over 10 bases. V trimming: 9 bases; J trimming: 5 bases; junction bases outside the gene matches: 9. The CDR3 contains 14 residues. Germline CDR1 MNHEY, CDR2 SMNVEV (reference sequence). The CDR3 DNA is TGTGCCAGTCGACCCGGGACAGGGGACGAGACCCAGTACTTC. Its protein product is CASRPGTGDETQYF.

This clone was seen only once. This chain links TRBV29-1 with TRBJ2-7; TRBD2 matches 7 bases. V lost 2 bases, J lost 2 bases, and 3 bases stayed unmatched. CDR1 and CDR2 from the germline V gene are SQVTM and ANQGSEA. The CDR3 consists of 13 residues. CDR3 coding DNA: TGCAGCGTTGAACTAGCGGAGCCCTACGAGCAGTACTTC. Translated: CSVELAEPYEQYF.

V and J are TRBV11-2 and TRBJ2-5; the D gene is possibly TRBD2 (6 bases). The germline V gene encodes CDR1 SGHAT and CDR2 FQNNGV. The CDR3 is 14 amino acids. Trimming shortened V by 5 bases and J by 7 bases, and 17 bases separated the two germline ends. The CDR3 DNA is TGTGCCAGCAGCGACCGGGCCCCCGGGGGGACCCAGTACTTC. Protein sequence: CASSDRAPGGTQYF. Supplemented by reference TRBV11-2 and TRBJ2-5, the full variable domain reads EAGVAQSPRYKIIEKRQSVAFWCNPISGHATLYWYQQILGQGPKLLIQFQNNGVVDDSQLPKDRFSAERLKGVDSTLKIQPAKLEDSAVYLCASSDRAPGGTQYFGPGTRLLVL.

The chain combines TRBV27 with TRBJ2-7; the D gene is possibly TRBD2 (6 bases). The ends were cut back, 6 bases at V and 3 bases at J, with 21 bases in the middle. Germline V CDR1 and CDR2: MNHEY, SMNVEV (reference sequence). The CDR3 runs to 16 residues. For the CDR3, the DNA is TGTGCCAGCAGCCTCCGCGGGGCTAGCGCTTACTACGAGCAGTACTTC. Its protein is CASSLRGASAYYEQYF.

CDR3 residues: CSVPVPRQELNTEAFF. The DNA for the CDR3 is TGCAGCGTCCCCGTCCCGCGACAGGAACTGAACACTGAAGCTTTCTTT. This chain links TRBV29-1 with TRBJ1-1, with D maybe TRBD1 (6 bases). The germline V gene encodes CDR1 SQVTM and CDR2 ANQGSEA. Between the trimmed V and J ends, which lost 6 bases and 0 bases, there was a span of 20 bases. The length of the CDR3 is 16 residues.

This chain uses TRBV28 with TRBJ2-1; TRBD2 might be the D (5 bases). Germline CDR1 MDHEN, CDR2 SYDVKM. The CDR3 covers 16 residues. With 1 base removed from V and 0 bases from J, the gap between germline ends came to 10 bases. The DNA of the CDR3 is TGTGCCAGCAGTTTATTCCCGGGAATCTCCTACAATGAGCAGTTCTTC. Amino acid sequence: CASSLFPGISYNEQFF.

This chain links TRBV19 with TRBJ2-1; D might be TRBD1 or TRBD2, each matching 5 bases. From germline, CDR1 is LNHDA and CDR2 SQIVND (reference sequence). The CDR3 has 15 residues. Trimming cost V 1 base and J 2 bases, with 9 bases left between them. CDR3 in amino acids: CASSIVMGPYNEQFF. CDR3 bases: TGTGCCAGTAGTATAGTGATGGGACCCTACAATGAGCAGTTCTTC.

J is TRBJ2-3 and V is TRBV11-2; 8 bases are a match to TRBD2. There are 16 residues in the CDR3. CDR1 and CDR2 from the germline V gene are SGHAT and FQNNGV. The V and J ends lost 5 bases and 0 bases, in that order; junction bases with no gene match: 7. Written as DNA, the CDR3 is TGTGCCAGCAGCCCGGGGCCTAGCGGGAGCACAGATACGCAGTATTTT. Protein: CASSPGPSGSTDTQYF.

The J gene is TRBJ2-1, the V gene TRBV9; 10 bases are a match to TRBD1. Germline values: CDR1 SGDLS, CDR2 YYNGEE. This CDR3 is 15 amino acids long. The V segment lost 3 bases and the J segment 6 bases; nucleotides outside the gene matches: 6. CDR3: CASSARQGASNEQFF. The CDR3 region has the DNA TGTGCCAGCAGCGCCCGACAGGGGGCGAGCAATGAGCAGTTCTTC.

This chain connects TRBV11-1 to TRBJ2-1, with D possibly being TRBD1 (5 bases). The CDR3 is 17 residues long. The germline V and J ends were trimmed by 1 base and 3 bases, with 16 bases remaining between them. Per germline, CDR1 SGHAT and CDR2 FQDESV (reference sequence). CDR3: CASSLGDVVTGYNEQFF. The CDR3 DNA sequence: TGTGCCAGCAGCTTAGGTGACGTCGTTACAGGCTACAATGAGCAGTTCTTC. Together with reference TRBV11-1 and TRBJ2-1, the CDR3 gives the full variable domain: EAEVAQSPRYKITEKSQAVAFWCDPISGHATLYWYRQILGQGPELLVQFQDESVVDDSQLPKDRFSAERLKGVDSTLKIQPAELGDSAMYLCASSLGDVVTGYNEQFFGPGTRLTVL.

This clone was recorded only once. A read error may account for a junction end that differs from germline. J is TRBJ2-2 and V is TRBV4-1; unclear D gene. Germline CDR1 MGHRA, CDR2 YSYEKL. The CDR3 is 13 residues long. CDR3 DNA: TGCGCCAGCAGCGAAGAGAACACCGGGGAGCTGTTTTTT. It is translated as CASSEENTGELFF.

The chain has TRBV13 and TRBJ1-1; 10 bases match TRBD1. The germline CDR1 and CDR2 sequences are PRHDT and FYEKMQ (reference sequence). V lost 0 bases to trimming and J lost 3 bases; unmatched junction nucleotides: 7. The CDR3 runs 17 residues. The CDR3 DNA reads TGTGCCAGCAGCTTAGGTGGACAGGGGGTGTGGGACACTGAAGCTTTCTTT. Protein sequence: CASSLGGQGVWDTEAFF.

V gene TRBV7-9 combines with J gene TRBJ1-3; TRBD1 agrees at 8 bases. Germline lookup yields CDR1 SEHNR and CDR2 FQNEAQ (reference sequence). This CDR3 is built from 18 residues. Trimming at V came to 2 bases and at J to 2 bases, leaving 11 bases not matched to a gene. CDR3 region: CASSLLPGQEAPGNTIYF. CDR3 DNA: TGTGCCAGCAGCTTATTGCCGGGACAGGAAGCTCCTGGAAACACCATATATTTT.

The rearrangement joins TRBV19 to TRBJ1-2; D not resolved. Germline V gene lookup returns CDR1 LNHDA and CDR2 SQIVND (reference sequence). Trimming took 6 bases from V and 4 from J, leaving 6 bases between them. The CDR3 has 11 amino acids. CDR3 nucleotides: TGTGCCAGTAGGACATTCTATGGCTACACCTTC. It specifies CASRTFYGYTF.

This sequence joins TRBV28 and TRBJ2-7; D is uncertain. Germline CDR1 and CDR2: MDHEN and SYDVKM. Trimming stripped 2 bases from V and 2 bases from J, with 7 bases between. The length of the CDR3 is 13 residues. CDR3 loop: CASSLGHTYEQYF. The CDR3 DNA reads as TGTGCCAGCAGTTTAGGGCATACCTACGAGCAGTACTTC.

The V and J genes are TRBV12-5 and TRBJ2-1; TRBD1 aligns across 7 bases. Germline V gene lookup returns CDR1 LGHNT and CDR2 FRNRAP. V was pared by 4 bases and J by 0 bases, with 6 bases of the junction left unmatched. CDR3 size: 16 residues. CDR3 sequence (DNA): TGTGCTAGTGGTTCCACCGGGACAGCCTCCTACAATGAGCAGTTCTTC. It codes for CASGSTGTASYNEQFF.

The chain recombines TRBV29-1 with TRBJ2-1, with D uncertain. Germline assignment: CDR1 SQVTM and CDR2 ANQGSEA. The V gene lost 4 bases and the J gene lost 2 bases, with 21 bases spanning the gap. The CDR3 is made up of 17 amino acids. CDR3 sequence: CSVALSEVTPPYNEQFF. The CDR3 DNA reads TGCAGCGTTGCCCTGTCTGAGGTTACCCCTCCCTACAATGAGCAGTTCTTC.

J is TRBJ1-4 and V is TRBV9; no clear D gene. The CDR3 sequence is 16 residues long. Trimming stripped 0 bases from V and 1 base from J, with 10 bases between. Germline values: CDR1 SGDLS, CDR2 YYNGEE. The CDR3, as DNA: TGTGCCAGCAGCGTAGCATCAGGAGGAACTAATGAAAAACTGTTTTTT. It yields the protein CASSVASGGTNEKLFF.

The chain is built from TRBV6-5 and TRBJ2-3, with D perhaps being TRBD1 or TRBD2 (5 bases each). The CDR3 covers 14 residues. The V end was cut by 2 bases, the J end by 4 bases, with 10 bases between. Per germline, CDR1 MNHEY and CDR2 SVGAGI. The CDR3 coding sequence is TGTGCCAGCAGTTACGGGGGTCCGTCAGATACGCAGTATTTT. It is translated as CASSYGGPSDTQYF.